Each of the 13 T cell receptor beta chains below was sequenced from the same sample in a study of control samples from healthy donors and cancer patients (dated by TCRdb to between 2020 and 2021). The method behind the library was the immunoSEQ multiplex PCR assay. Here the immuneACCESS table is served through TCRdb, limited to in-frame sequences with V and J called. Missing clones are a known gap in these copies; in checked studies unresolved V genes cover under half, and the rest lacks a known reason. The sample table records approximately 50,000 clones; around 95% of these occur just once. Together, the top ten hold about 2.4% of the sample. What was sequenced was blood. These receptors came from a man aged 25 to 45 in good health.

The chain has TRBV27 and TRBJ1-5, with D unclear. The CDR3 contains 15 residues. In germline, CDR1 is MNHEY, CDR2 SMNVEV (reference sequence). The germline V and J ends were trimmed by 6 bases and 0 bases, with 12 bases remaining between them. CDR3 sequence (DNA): TGTGCCAGCAGCCCAATTCGGGGTAGCAATCAGCCCCAGCATTTT. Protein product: CASSPIRGSNQPQHF.

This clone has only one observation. The CDR3 DNA sequence: TGTGCCAGCAGTGTTCATGAGAACACTGAAGCTTTCTTT. It encodes CASSVHENTEAFF. The gene calls are TRBV2 and TRBJ1-1; D is uncertain. CDR3 length: 13 amino acids. Germline CDR1 and CDR2: SNHLY and FYNNEI. Trimming left V 4 bases short and J 1 base short, with 7 bases between.

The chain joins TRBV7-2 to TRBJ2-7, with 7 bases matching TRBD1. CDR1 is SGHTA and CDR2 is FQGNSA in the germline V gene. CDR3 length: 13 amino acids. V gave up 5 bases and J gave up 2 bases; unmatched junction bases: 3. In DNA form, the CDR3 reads TGTGCCAGCAGCATACAGGGGCCCTACGAGCAGTACTTC. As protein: CASSIQGPYEQYF. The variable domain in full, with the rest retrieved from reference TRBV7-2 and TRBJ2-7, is GAGVSQSPSNKVTEKGKDVELRCDPISGHTALYWYRQSLGQGLEFLIYFQGNSAPDKSGLPSDRFSAERTGGSVSTLTIQRTQQEDSAVYLCASSIQGPYEQYFGPGTRLTVT.

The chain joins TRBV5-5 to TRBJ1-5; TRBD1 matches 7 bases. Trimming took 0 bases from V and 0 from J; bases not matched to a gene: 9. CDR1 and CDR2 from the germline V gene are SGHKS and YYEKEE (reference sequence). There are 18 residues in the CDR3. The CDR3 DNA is TGTGCCAGCAGCTTGGCAGGGGGTACATGGGATAGCAATCAGCCCCAGCATTTT. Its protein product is CASSLAGGTWDSNQPQHF.

The CDR3: CASSRTAGEQPQHF. For the CDR3, the DNA is TGTGCCAGTAGTAGGACAGCGGGTGAACAGCCCCAGCATTTT. The chain is built from TRBV19 and TRBJ1-5, with D maybe TRBD1 (6 bases). Germline CDR1 reads LNHDA; CDR2 reads SQIVND (reference sequence). The CDR3 length is 14 residues. V shed 4 bases and J shed 7 bases, with 14 bases lying between them.

Written as DNA, the CDR3 is TGTGCCAGCAGAAGCGGGAACCTCTACGAGCAGTACTTC. This translates into CASRSGNLYEQYF. The V gene is TRBV28, the J gene TRBJ2-7; TRBD2 aligns across 7 bases. Germline lookup yields CDR1 MDHEN and CDR2 SYDVKM. V shed 6 bases and J 3 bases; nucleotides not matched to a gene: 5. The CDR3 extends over 13 amino acids.

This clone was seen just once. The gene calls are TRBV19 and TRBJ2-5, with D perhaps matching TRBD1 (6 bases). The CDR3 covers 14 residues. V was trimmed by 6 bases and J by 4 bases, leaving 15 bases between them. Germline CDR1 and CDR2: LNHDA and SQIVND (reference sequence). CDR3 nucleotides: TGTGCCAGTAGCACTACAGGGTTGACAGAGACCCAGTACTTC. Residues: CASSTTGLTETQYF.

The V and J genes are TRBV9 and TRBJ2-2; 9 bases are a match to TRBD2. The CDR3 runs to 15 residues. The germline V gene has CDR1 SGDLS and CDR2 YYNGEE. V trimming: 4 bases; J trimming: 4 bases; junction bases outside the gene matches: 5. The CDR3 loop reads CASSLREGGTGELFF. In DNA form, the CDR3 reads TGTGCCAGCAGCCTGCGGGAGGGAGGCACCGGGGAGCTGTTTTTT.

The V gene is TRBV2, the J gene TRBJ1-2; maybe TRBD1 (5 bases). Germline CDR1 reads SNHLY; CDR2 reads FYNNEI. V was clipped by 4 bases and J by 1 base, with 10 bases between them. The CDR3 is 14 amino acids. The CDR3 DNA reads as TGTGCCAGCAGTGCACCGGGGCTTAACTATGGCTACACCTTC. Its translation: CASSAPGLNYGYTF.

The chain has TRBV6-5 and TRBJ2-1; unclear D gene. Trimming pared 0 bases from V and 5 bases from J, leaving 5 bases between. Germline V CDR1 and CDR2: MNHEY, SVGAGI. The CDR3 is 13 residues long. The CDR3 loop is CASSYSMDNEQFF. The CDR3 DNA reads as TGTGCCAGCAGTTACTCGATGGACAATGAGCAGTTCTTC.

The DNA for the CDR3 is TGTGCCAGCAGCACGGGGGACAGATATAGCAATCAGCCCCAGCATTTT. It encodes CASSTGDRYSNQPQHF. The rearrangement links TRBV21-1 to TRBJ1-5; the listed D gene, TRBD1, was not tested against the DNA. TRBV21-1 is a listed pseudogene. This CDR3 has 16 amino acids.

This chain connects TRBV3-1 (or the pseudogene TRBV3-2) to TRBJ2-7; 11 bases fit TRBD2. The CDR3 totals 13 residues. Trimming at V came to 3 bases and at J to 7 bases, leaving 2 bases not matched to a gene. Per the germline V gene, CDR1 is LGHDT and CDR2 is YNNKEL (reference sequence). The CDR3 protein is CASSQRLAGEQYF. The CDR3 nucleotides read TGTGCCAGCAGCCAGAGACTAGCGGGGGAGCAGTACTTC.

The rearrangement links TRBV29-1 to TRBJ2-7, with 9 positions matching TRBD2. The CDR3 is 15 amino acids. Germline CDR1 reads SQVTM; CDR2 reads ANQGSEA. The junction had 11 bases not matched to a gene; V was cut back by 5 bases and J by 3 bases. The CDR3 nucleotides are TGCAGCGTTCTAAGGTCCGCTAGCGGGATCTACGAGCAGTACTTC. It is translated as CSVLRSASGIYEQYF.